This T cell receptor (beta chain) comes out of a study of regulatory T cells in long-lasting Graves disease. This CDR3 comprises 14 residues. Germline assignment: CDR1 MGHRA and CDR2 YSYEKL. V was clipped by 5 bases and J by 3 bases, with 10 bases between them. Broader study findings: Persistent Graves' patients showed reduced TCR diversity versus newly diagnosed patients. The small sample size may have reduced accuracy. Persistent disease was associated with favored TRBV28 usage and with favored use of TRBJ1-2 and TRBJ2-5. Persistent patients shared about 3,000 public clonotypes among themselves. Newly diagnosed patients shared fewer, at 900 to 1,000.

A word on this clonotype: The antigen is undetermined.

For TCR beta, libraries came from iRepertoire HTBI primers and Arm-PCR of CDR3 regions. TCRdb used MiXCR to reprocess the multiplex PCR reads, holding one entry per CDR3 protein. The sample lists approximately 250,000 distinct CDR3 sequences, about 17% occurring once. As to time point: newly diagnosed GD, antithyroid drugs for less than 3 months. The TCR library was prepared using RNA isolated from PBMCs. The sequence derives from a female donor with Graves disease. The source material was peripheral blood mononuclear cells (PBMCs), sampled at new diagnosis, from a patient treated with antithyroid drugs. V usage is TRBV4-1 and J usage is TRBJ2-2; D call uncertain. The CDR3 spells CASSFARYTGELFF. CDR3 coding DNA: TGCGCCAGCAGCTTTGCGAGGTACACCGGGGAGCTGTTTTTT.